This T cell receptor (beta chain) was documented in a study of cytotoxic CD8 clonotypes in ibrutinib-treated CLL. Study at large: There were, on average, approximately 260,000 productive templates and about 85,000 productive rearrangements per sample. Overall study findings and caveats: Having risen at ibrutinib response, clonality had fallen back toward baseline by progression.

This CDR3 region has 15 residues. After removal of 2 bases from V and 6 bases from J, the junction contained 6 bases not matched to a gene. From germline, CDR1 is LGHNA and CDR2 YNFKEQ. Concerning this clone itself: Its antigen is still unknown.

Assay used: immunoSEQ multiplex PCR; TCRdb lists only in-frame clones, some missing. This sample has roughly 150,000 clones, with about 88% found just once. This rearrangement joins TRBV4-2 to TRBJ2-1, with 8 bases identical to TRBD2. The sequence was obtained from a human donor with chronic lymphocytic leukemia. This specimen consisted of PBMCs, obtained at disease progression, from a patient treated with ibrutinib. For the CDR3, the DNA is TGTGCCAGCAGCCAAATCAGCGGGGGTGTCAATGAGCAGTTCTTC. Residues: CASSQISGGVNEQFF.